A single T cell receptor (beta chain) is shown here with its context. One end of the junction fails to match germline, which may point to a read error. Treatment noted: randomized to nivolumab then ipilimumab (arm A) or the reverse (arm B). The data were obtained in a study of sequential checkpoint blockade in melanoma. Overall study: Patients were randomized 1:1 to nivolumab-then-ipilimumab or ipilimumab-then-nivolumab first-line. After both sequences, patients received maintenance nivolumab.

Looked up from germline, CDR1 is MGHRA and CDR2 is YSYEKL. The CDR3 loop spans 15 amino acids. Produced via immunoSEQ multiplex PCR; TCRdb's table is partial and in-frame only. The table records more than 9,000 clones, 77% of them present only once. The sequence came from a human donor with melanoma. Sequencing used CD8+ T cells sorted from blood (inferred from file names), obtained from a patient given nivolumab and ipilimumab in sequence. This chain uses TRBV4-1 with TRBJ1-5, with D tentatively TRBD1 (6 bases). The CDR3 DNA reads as TGTGCCAGCAGCCAAGTTTGGGGGCGTCGACAGCCCCAGCATTTT. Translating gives CASSQVWGRRQPQHF.